The 23 T cell receptor beta chains below come from one sample, sequenced in a study of blood T cells in healthy people across ages. Next came a second PCR, run for about 6 to 11 cycles, which used a sample-barcoded 5' primer along with a J-beta primer mix. TCRdb reanalysed the 5' RACE reads using MiXCR and keeps one entry per CDR3 protein. The data contain over 600,000 distinct CDR3 sequences, around three fifths of them seen just once; the ten biggest clones take up approximately 24%. Sequenced input: blood. These receptors all come from a man aged 35 to 55 in good health.

This clonotype has more than one count but fewer than ten. This chain connects TRBV7-2 to TRBJ1-2; possibly TRBD1 for D (5 bases). The CDR3 spans 14 residues. CDR1 is SGHTA, CDR2 FQGNSA, per germline. V dropped 2 bases and J dropped 9 bases, with 16 bases sitting between them. The chain's CDR3 is CASSLSLEGYSYTF. Written as DNA, the CDR3 is TGTGCCAGCAGCTTAAGTCTTGAGGGGTATAGCTACACCTTC.

J is TRBJ2-7 and V is TRBV20-1; D is unresolved. The CDR3 is 12 residues long. Germline V gives CDR1 DFQATT, CDR2 SNEGSKA (reference sequence). V was trimmed by 6 bases and J by 2 bases, leaving 11 bases between them. CDR3 DNA sequence: TGCAGTGCCGTAGCCCAAACCTACGAGCAGTACTTC. Its protein product is CSAVAQTYEQYF.

The V gene is TRBV10-3, the J gene TRBJ2-3; maybe TRBD1 (6 bases). V lost 6 bases and J 2 bases, leaving 18 bases between the germline ends. Germline assignment: CDR1 ENHRY and CDR2 SYGVKD. The CDR3 contains 16 residues. The DNA for the CDR3 is TGTGCCATCAGACTACAGGGAATTCCCGACACAGATACGCAGTATTTT. Amino acids: CAIRLQGIPDTDTQYF.

This clonotype has only a few counts. V usage is TRBV20-1 and J usage is TRBJ2-1; D gene unclear. Trimming took off 3 bases at V and 13 bases at J, with 19 bases between the two ends. Germline V gene data show CDR1 as DFQATT and CDR2 as SNEGSKA (reference sequence). The CDR3 sequence is 13 residues long. This chain's CDR3 is CSASWLGAILQFF. DNA for the CDR3: TGCAGTGCTAGTTGGTTGGGTGCAATCCTCCAGTTCTTC.

This clonotype was seen a handful of times. The V call is TRBV20-1, the J call TRBJ2-5, with D possibly being TRBD2 (5 bases). CDR3 size: 12 residues. Trimming removed 3 bases from V and 9 bases from J, with 14 bases in between. Per germline, CDR1 DFQATT and CDR2 SNEGSKA (reference sequence). The CDR3 DNA sequence: TGCAGTGCTAGCGGGATCGTAGAAGCCCAGTACTTC. Its protein is CSASGIVEAQYF.

The table lists this clonotype with a few counts. The rearrangement joins TRBV9 to TRBJ1-4; D might be TRBD1 (6 bases). Trimming took off 2 bases at V and 0 bases at J, with 11 bases between the two ends. Germline V lookup: CDR1 SGDLS, CDR2 YYNGEE. The CDR3 is made up of 16 amino acids. The CDR3 region is CASSVGDNPTNEKLFF. The CDR3 DNA reads as TGTGCCAGCAGCGTCGGGGACAACCCAACTAATGAAAAACTGTTTTTT. Full variable domain (rest looked up from reference TRBV9 and TRBJ1-4): DSGVTQTPKHLITATGQRVTLRCSPRSGDLSVYWYQQSLDQGLQFLIQYYNGEERAKGNILERFSAQQFPDLHSELNLSSLELGDSALYFCASSVGDNPTNEKLFFGSGTQLSVL.

The V call is TRBV25-1, the J call TRBJ1-1; D is undetermined. The V gene lost 7 bases and the J gene lost 4 bases, with 7 bases spanning the gap. In germline, CDR1 is MGHDK, CDR2 SYGVNS. The CDR3 is made up of 11 amino acids. The CDR3 loop reads CASTVSTEAFF. The CDR3 region has the DNA TGTGCCAGCACCGTGAGCACTGAAGCTTTCTTT.

This chain uses TRBV29-1 with TRBJ2-3; 10 bases are a match to TRBD2. The germline V gene encodes CDR1 SQVTM and CDR2 ANQGSEA. V trimming: 8 bases; J trimming: 2 bases; junction bases outside the gene matches: 4. This CDR3 spans 13 amino acids. CDR3 DNA sequence: TGCAGCTTACTAGCGGGAAACACAGATACGCAGTATTTT. Translated, it gives CSLLAGNTDTQYF.

The genes are TRBV7-2 and TRBJ2-3; 7 nucleotides line up with TRBD1. Trimming took 1 base from V and 4 from J; bases not matched to a gene: 2. This CDR3 contains 14 residues. From germline, CDR1 is SGHTA and CDR2 FQGNSA. In DNA, the CDR3 is TGTGCCAGCAGCTTAGAGGGGGCATCAGATACGCAGTATTTT. This codes for CASSLEGASDTQYF.

Details on this clonotype: A read error may account for a junction end that differs from germline. J is TRBJ2-2 and V is TRBV5-1; 9 bases align to TRBD1. This CDR3 is 17 amino acids long. Germline V CDR1 and CDR2: SGHRS, YFSETQ. In DNA form, the CDR3 reads TGCGCCAGCAGCTTGGCTAGGGACAGGGCCGGCACCGGAGAGCTGTTTTTT. It yields the protein CASSLARDRAGTGELFF.

The V call is TRBV6-2 or TRBV6-3, the J call TRBJ2-5; 10 nucleotides agree with TRBD1. TRBJ2-7 matches the DNA end more closely, so the J call is doubtful. The CDR3 covers 13 residues. CDR1 and CDR2 from the germline V gene are MNHEY and SVGEGT. CDR3 in amino acids: CASSDRGPGEQYF. The CDR3, as DNA: TGTGCCAGCAGCGACAGGGGGCCAGGCGAGCAGTACTTC.

This chain uses TRBV9 with TRBJ2-3; D might be TRBD2 (6 bases). V lost 7 bases, J lost 0 bases, and 15 bases lay in between. CDR3 length equals 15 residues. The V gene's germline CDR1 is SGDLS and CDR2 YYNGEE. CDR3 nucleotides: TGTGCCAGCGAGGCAGGACTAACTAGCACAGATACGCAGTATTTT. This sequence encodes CASEAGLTSTDTQYF.

CDR3 DNA sequence: TGCAGTGCTAGAGATCCGGGGGGAACTAGCGGGAAGTACACAGATACGCAGTATTTT. Translation gives CSARDPGGTSGKYTDTQYF. The genes are TRBV20-1 and TRBJ2-3; TRBD2 matches at 10 bases. V was clipped by 0 bases and J by 2 bases; unmatched bases: 14. CDR1 and CDR2 (germline): DFQATT, SNEGSKA (reference sequence). The CDR3 sequence is 19 residues long.

Regarding this clonotype: At one end, the junction sequence differs from germline, possibly due to a read error. The J gene is TRBJ2-3, the V gene TRBV12-3 or TRBV12-4; 10 nucleotides line up with TRBD2. The CDR3 is made up of 15 amino acids. The CDR3 reads CACSALTSGDRHQYF. CDR3 bases: TGTGCCTGCAGCGCCCTTACTAGCGGGGATCGGCACCAGTATTTT.

This clonotype was seen a few times. The chain recombines TRBV28 with TRBJ2-7; possibly TRBD2 for D (5 bases). The CDR3 length is 13 residues. CDR1 is MDHEN, CDR2 SYDVKM, per germline. The V gene lost 10 bases and the J gene lost 5 bases, with 18 bases spanning the gap. As DNA, the CDR3 is TGTGCCATCCAAGACGCTGGAGGAGACGAGCAGTACTTC. This translates into CAIQDAGGDEQYF. Full variable domain (missing parts from reference TRBV28 and TRBJ2-7): DVKVTQSSRYLVKRTGEKVFLECVQDMDHENMFWYRQDPGLGLRLIYFSYDVKMKEKGDIPEGYSVSREKKERFSLILESASTNQTSMYLCAIQDAGGDEQYFGPGTRLTVT.

This chain uses TRBV10-3 with TRBJ1-1; the D is unclear. The CDR3 spans 13 residues. Looked up from germline, CDR1 is ENHRY and CDR2 is SYGVKD. The V and J ends lost 3 bases and 5 bases respectively, with 10 bases between them. In nucleotides, the CDR3 is TGTGCCATCAGTGATTCCACAAAGACTGAAGCTTTCTTT. Translation gives CAISDSTKTEAFF.

The CDR3 DNA sequence: TGCAGTGCCGCCGGGACCACAGATACGCAGTATTTT. Translation gives CSAAGTTDTQYF. The gene calls are TRBV20-1 and TRBJ2-3, with D tentatively TRBD1 or TRBD2 (5 bases each). Trimming removed 6 bases at V and 2 bases at J, with 9 bases between. Germline V gene data show CDR1 as DFQATT and CDR2 as SNEGSKA (reference sequence). The CDR3 has 12 amino acids.

The table lists this clonotype with a count of one. Its ends do not fully match the called genes, so a read error is possible. The rearrangement links TRBV27 to TRBJ2-7; the match to TRBD2 covers 7 bases. This CDR3 spans 13 amino acids. The germline gives CDR1 MNHEY, CDR2 SMNVEV (reference sequence). This CDR3 is CASRDAGAYERYF. CDR3 DNA sequence: TGTGCCAGCAGAGATGCGGGAGCCTACGAGCGGTACTTC.

V gene TRBV7-9 combines with J gene TRBJ1-5; TRBD1 aligns across 7 bases. V was pared by 5 bases and J by 3 bases, with 7 bases of the junction left unmatched. Germline V gene lookup returns CDR1 SEHNR and CDR2 FQNEAQ (reference sequence). The CDR3 extends over 15 amino acids. CDR3 residues: CASSPTGEFNQPQHF. The CDR3, as DNA: TGTGCCAGCAGCCCAACAGGGGAATTCAATCAGCCCCAGCATTTT.

CDR3: CATAGQGNQPQHF. CDR3 nucleotide sequence: TGTGCCACCGCAGGACAGGGCAATCAGCCCCAGCATTTT. V is TRBV24-1 and J is TRBJ1-5, with 7 bases aligning to TRBD1. V gave up 9 bases and J gave up 2 bases; unmatched junction bases: 3. CDR3 size: 13 residues. The V gene's germline CDR1 is KGHDR and CDR2 SFDVKD.

The rearrangement joins TRBV7-2 to TRBJ2-5; 7 nucleotides agree with TRBD1. This CDR3 is 16 amino acids long. The germline V gene encodes CDR1 SGHTA and CDR2 FQGNSA. Trimming took 1 base from V and 0 from J; bases not matched to a gene: 5. DNA of the CDR3: TGTGCCAGCAGCTTAGGGGGACAGCAGTACCAAGAGACCCAGTACTTC. Translating it yields CASSLGGQQYQETQYF.

The V call is TRBV7-3, the J call TRBJ1-6; no reliable D call. V lost 5 bases to trimming and J lost 9 bases, with 20 bases between them. The CDR3 is 16 amino acids. Germline-derived CDR1 and CDR2 are SGHTA and FQGTGA. CDR3 DNA sequence: TGTGCCAGCAGCCAAAAAGGGCCGGGCGGCGGTTCACCCCTCCACTTT. It specifies CASSQKGPGGGSPLHF.

The chain employs TRBV28 and TRBJ2-3; 7 nucleotides line up with TRBD2. V shed 3 bases, J shed 3 bases, and the junction held 6 bases outside the gene matches. This CDR3 is 15 amino acids long. Germline V gene lookup returns CDR1 MDHEN and CDR2 SYDVKM. The CDR3 sequence is CASSLLGGRTDTQYF. CDR3 in DNA: TGTGCCAGCAGTTTGTTGGGGGGGAGGACAGATACGCAGTATTTT.